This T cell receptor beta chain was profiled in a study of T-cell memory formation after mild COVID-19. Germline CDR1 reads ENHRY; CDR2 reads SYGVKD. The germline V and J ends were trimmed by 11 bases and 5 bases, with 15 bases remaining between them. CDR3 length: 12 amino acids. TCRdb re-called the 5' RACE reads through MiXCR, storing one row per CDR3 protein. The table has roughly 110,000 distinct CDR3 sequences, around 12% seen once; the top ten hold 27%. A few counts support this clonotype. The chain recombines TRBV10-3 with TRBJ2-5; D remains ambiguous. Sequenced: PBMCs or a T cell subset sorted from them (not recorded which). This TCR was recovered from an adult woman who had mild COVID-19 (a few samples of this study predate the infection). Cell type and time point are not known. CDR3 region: CAARSSGETQYF. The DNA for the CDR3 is TGTGCCGCGCGGTCCTCCGGGGAGACCCAGTACTTC.